Listed below are T cell receptor beta chains from one sample, sequenced in a study of blood T cells in healthy people across ages. Each CDR3 protein gets one entry after TCRdb re-called the 5' RACE reads with MiXCR. The sample lists almost 800,000 distinct CDR3 sequences, roughly 50% occurring once. Material: blood. Receptors were obtained from a man aged 25-45 years in good health. Each CDR3 is given without its conserved first and last residue. Each record gives: V gene, CDR3 protein.

V gene: TRBV6-1
CDR3 protein: ASRDPTVESPLH

V gene: TRBV5-1
CDR3 protein: ASSYGQPQH

V gene: TRBV6-5
CDR3 protein: ASSTRTGGNKNIQY

V gene: TRBV29-1
CDR3 protein: SVARESGEQF

V gene: TRBV3-1
CDR3 protein: ASSPEGLALYGYT

V gene: TRBV7-9
CDR3 protein: ASRPGTSLNEQY

V gene: TRBV20-1
CDR3 protein: SAHGTSGMEEQY

V gene: TRBV5-1
CDR3 protein: ASSINGGTQQETQY

V gene: TRBV27
CDR3 protein: ASGGWSNQPQH

V gene: TRBV18
CDR3 protein: ASSPPAGSYEQY

V gene: TRBV5-1
CDR3 protein: ASSLSGQGRTSYEQY

V gene: TRBV7-9
CDR3 protein: TSSRDRSYEQY

V gene: TRBV7-9
CDR3 protein: ASSLGYTGNEQF

V gene: TRBV5-1
CDR3 protein: ASAEGLAIQETQY

V gene: TRBV11-2
CDR3 protein: ASALGDNNEQF

V gene: TRBV7-8
CDR3 protein: ASSSSIDEQF

V gene: TRBV5-1
CDR3 protein: ASSLDGAGVFGYTDTQY

V gene: TRBV7-3
CDR3 protein: ASSLGLGQPQH

V gene: TRBV9
CDR3 protein: ASSDLEDTQY

V gene: TRBV6-1
CDR3 protein: ASSVTGTGGNYEQY

V gene: TRBV28
CDR3 protein: ASSDPGQGNYEQY

V gene: TRBV25-1
CDR3 protein: ASSDPLVDTQY

V gene: TRBV7-3
CDR3 protein: ASSLEGIAGELF

V gene: TRBV13
CDR3 protein: ASSATLGTEAF

V gene: TRBV7-9
CDR3 protein: ASSLGDRINTEAF

V gene: TRBV20-1
CDR3 protein: SARWQGYGYT

V gene: TRBV20-1
CDR3 protein: SARDPRARGLNEKLF

V gene: TRBV2
CDR3 protein: ASRDRGHNEQF

V gene: TRBV6-5
CDR3 protein: ASSYGEKLF

V gene: TRBV4-3
CDR3 protein: ASSQDLSVWETQY

V gene: TRBV20-1
CDR3 protein: SASPRAGNEQF

V gene: TRBV7-9
CDR3 protein: AGSLTGSLDTQY

V gene: TRBV11-1
CDR3 protein: ASSQGDIYNEQY

V gene: TRBV15
CDR3 protein: ATSREVGYTEAF

V gene: TRBV5-4
CDR3 protein: ASSIRQGTREQY

V gene: TRBV2
CDR3 protein: ASRGLHEQY

V gene: TRBV29-1
CDR3 protein: SATGMGADTQY

V gene: TRBV7-2
CDR3 protein: ASSLPGQSST

V gene: TRBV5-1
CDR3 protein: ASSVGTGEETQY

V gene: TRBV7-9
CDR3 protein: ASSLPSGGAGTQY

V gene: TRBV29-1
CDR3 protein: SVGQVNQPQH

V gene: TRBV4-3
CDR3 protein: ASSQDRSTNTEAF

V gene: TRBV9
CDR3 protein: ASSVGQGFYEQY

V gene: TRBV2
CDR3 protein: ASLQGSSYNEQF

V gene: TRBV29-1
CDR3 protein: SVEKRSPPEEAF

V gene: TRBV7-2
CDR3 protein: ASSLTVRIGQPQH

V gene: TRBV10-3
CDR3 protein: AISEPGLARGHNEQF

V gene: TRBV29-1
CDR3 protein: SVESDATDTQY

V gene: TRBV3-1
CDR3 protein: ASSQDPSGGTQY

V gene: TRBV4-3
CDR3 protein: ASSQDSGTSTDTQY

V gene: TRBV7-9
CDR3 protein: ASSLRRSRTDTQY

V gene: TRBV15
CDR3 protein: ATSRRRQGNTEAF

V gene: TRBV7-9
CDR3 protein: ASSPRTSPDTQY

V gene: TRBV7-2
CDR3 protein: ASSRTGGGTANEQY

V gene: TRBV7-9
CDR3 protein: ASSTESGRKEQF